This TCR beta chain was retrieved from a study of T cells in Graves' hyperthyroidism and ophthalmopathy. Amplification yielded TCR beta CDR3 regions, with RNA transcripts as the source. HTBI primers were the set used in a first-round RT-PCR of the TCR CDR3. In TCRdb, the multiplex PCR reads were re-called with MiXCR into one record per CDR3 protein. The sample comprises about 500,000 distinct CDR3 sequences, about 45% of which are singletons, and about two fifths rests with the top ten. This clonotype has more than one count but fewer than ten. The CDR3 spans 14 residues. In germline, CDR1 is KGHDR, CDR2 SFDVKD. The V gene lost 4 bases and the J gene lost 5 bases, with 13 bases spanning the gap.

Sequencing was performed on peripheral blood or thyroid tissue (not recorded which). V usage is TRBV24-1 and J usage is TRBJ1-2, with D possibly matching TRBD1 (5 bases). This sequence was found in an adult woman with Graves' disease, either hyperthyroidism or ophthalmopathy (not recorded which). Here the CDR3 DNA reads TGTGCCACCAGTGACCCCGGACAAGTGTATGGCTACACCTTC. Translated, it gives CATSDPGQVYGYTF.